The present T cell receptor (beta chain) was sequenced within a study of blood T cell repertoires in COVID-19. The CDR3 spans 12 residues. In germline, CDR1 is MDHEN, CDR2 SYDVKM. Between the trimmed V and J ends, which lost 4 bases and 6 bases, there was a span of 7 bases. Libraries were prepared by immunoSEQ multiplex PCR; TCRdb keeps only in-frame clonotypes and omits some of them. The sample has 400,000 to 450,000 clones, about 91% seen once. The gene calls are TRBV28 and TRBJ2-1; D is uncertain. The receptor was derived from a woman aged 40 to 50 with COVID-19, enrolled during active disease. The sample taken for sequencing was peripheral blood. The CDR3 DNA follows: TGTGCCAGCAGTTCCCTACCCAATGAGCAGTTCTTC. This encodes CASSSLPNEQFF.